This entry concerns a single T cell receptor beta chain. TCRdb passed the 5' RACE reads through MiXCR, listing each CDR3 protein once. The repertoire holds tens of thousands of distinct CDR3 sequences, with more than 13% as singletons. V dropped 5 bases and J dropped 2 bases, with 6 bases sitting between them. Germline assignment: CDR1 DFQATT and CDR2 SNEGSKA (reference sequence). The CDR3 length is 11 residues. This sample was included in a study of early T cells in non-severe SARS-CoV-2 infection. Turning to the study itself: Sequencing of bulk RNA from unsorted whole blood was done, without chain pairing.

This TCR came from an adult who was a healthcare worker with PCR-confirmed SARS-CoV-2 infection or an uninfected control (not recorded which). Sequencing input: whole blood. The rearrangement uses TRBV20-1 and TRBJ1-1; no reliable D call. CDR3: CSAEINTEAFF. The DNA of the CDR3 is TGCAGTGCTGAAATCAACACTGAAGCTTTCTTT.